A single sample is the source of the 5 T cell receptor beta chains below, sequenced in a study of Graves' ophthalmopathy and Graves' hyperthyroidism. Scientists amplified the TCR beta CDR3 regions from RNA transcripts. The first-round RT-PCR employed HTBI primers together with the Qiagen OneStep RT-PCR kit. A multiplex PCR was then performed as the second round. TCRdb ran MiXCR on the multiplex PCR reads and lists one entry per CDR3 protein. The sample yields about 400,000 distinct CDR3 sequences, roughly 18% seen once. Material for sequencing was peripheral blood. The receptor set was obtained from a woman younger than 30 with Graves' ophthalmopathy.

This clonotype was seen ten or more times. The V gene is TRBV11-2, the J gene TRBJ2-2, with TRBD2 identical over 7 bases. The germline V gene encodes CDR1 SGHAT and CDR2 FQNNGV. This CDR3 is 18 amino acids long. V lost 3 bases and J lost 1; bases outside the gene matches: 11. CDR3 region: CASSLVSERDLNTGELFF. Here the CDR3 DNA reads TGTGCCAGCAGCTTGGTCTCGGAGCGGGATTTGAACACCGGGGAGCTGTTTTTT.

This clonotype was seen ten or more times. This sequence joins TRBV7-2 and TRBJ1-2, with D perhaps TRBD1 (6 bases). V was shortened by 3 bases and J by 5 bases, with 13 bases between the two germline ends. The V gene's germline CDR1 is SGHTA and CDR2 FQGNSA. The CDR3 covers 14 residues. The CDR3 DNA reads TGTGCCAGCAGCTTTGGACAGCGGCTTTATGGCTACACCTTC. Protein product: CASSFGQRLYGYTF.

This clonotype was found many times. The chain employs TRBV28 and TRBJ2-7; TRBD1 or TRBD2 may be the D gene (5 bases each). V shed 6 bases and J shed 2 bases, with 8 bases lying between them. Germline values: CDR1 MDHEN, CDR2 SYDVKM. The CDR3 runs 12 residues. CDR3 DNA sequence: TGTGCCAGCAGGGGACCCCCCTACGAGCAGTACTTC. This gives the protein CASRGPPYEQYF. Based on the CDR3 plus reference TRBV28 and TRBJ2-7, the full variable domain is DVKVTQSSRYLVKRTGEKVFLECVQDMDHENMFWYRQDPGLGLRLIYFSYDVKMKEKGDIPEGYSVSREKKERFSLILESASTNQTSMYLCASRGPPYEQYFGPGTRLTVT.

This clonotype has ten or more counts. The chain joins TRBV11-2 to TRBJ2-5; 16 bases match TRBD2. Trimming cost V 3 bases and J 2 bases; bases outside gene matches: 9. This CDR3 is built from 19 residues. CDR1 SGHAT and CDR2 FQNNGV come from the germline V gene. The CDR3 DNA reads TGTGCCAGCAGCTTCTATTCCCCGGGACTAGCGGGGGGGCAAGAGACCCAGTACTTC. It codes for CASSFYSPGLAGGQETQYF.

This clonotype was observed many times. The chain is built from TRBV9 and TRBJ2-7, with TRBD1 identical over 7 bases. CDR3 length equals 14 residues. Germline V gene lookup returns CDR1 SGDLS and CDR2 YYNGEE. V was pared by 4 bases and J by 2 bases, with 6 bases of the junction left unmatched. The CDR3 nucleotides are TGTGCCAGCAGCTTGGGACAGCAAACCTACGAGCAGTACTTC. This translates into CASSLGQQTYEQYF.